The 31 T cell receptor beta chains in this list originate from one sample, sequenced in a study of identical twins. TCRdb redid the calling of the 5' RACE reads with MiXCR, one entry per CDR3 protein. The repertoire holds around 1.7 million distinct CDR3 sequences, with about 30% as singletons. Source material: cord blood. The receptors were sampled from a newborn girl in good health.

This rearrangement joins TRBV27 to TRBJ2-7; 7 nucleotides agree with TRBD1. CDR3 length: 15 amino acids. Germline V gene sequence: CDR1 MNHEY, CDR2 SMNVEV (reference sequence). The V segment lost 5 bases and the J segment 2 bases; nucleotides outside the gene matches: 9. CDR3 in amino acids: CASSGRQGRTYEQYF. DNA of the CDR3: TGTGCCAGCAGTGGGAGACAGGGAAGGACCTACGAGCAGTACTTC.

This clonotype has more than one count but fewer than ten. In DNA form, the CDR3 reads TGTGCCAGCAGCTTAGTAATAACAGGAACAGATACGCAGTATTTT. It translates to CASSLVITGTDTQYF. The chain combines TRBV11-2 with TRBJ2-3; a weak D match, TRBD1 (5 bases). The CDR3 consists of 15 residues. Germline assignment: CDR1 SGHAT and CDR2 FQNNGV. V shed 1 base and J shed 3 bases, with 11 bases lying between them.

This clonotype was counted between two and nine times. The chain employs TRBV28 and TRBJ2-5, with unresolved D. The V and J ends lost 7 bases and 4 bases respectively, with 13 bases between them. CDR1 MDHEN and CDR2 SYDVKM come from the germline V gene. This CDR3 is 13 amino acids long. CDR3 nucleotide sequence: TGTGCCAGCACCGACTTGACGGGAGAGACCCAGTACTTC. This encodes CASTDLTGETQYF.

The chain recombines TRBV5-1 with TRBJ2-1, with D unclear. Per the germline V gene, CDR1 is SGHRS and CDR2 is YFSETQ. This CDR3 is 15 amino acids long. V was shortened by 0 bases and J by 2 bases, with 9 bases between the two germline ends. The CDR3 sequence: CASSLEARPYNEQFF. CDR3 sequence (DNA): TGCGCCAGCAGCTTGGAAGCAAGACCCTACAATGAGCAGTTCTTC. Full variable domain (remainder filled in from reference TRBV5-1 and TRBJ2-1): KAGVTQTPRYLIKTRGQQVTLSCSPISGHRSVSWYQQTPGQGLQFLFEYFSETQRNKGNFPGRFSGRQFSNSRSEMNVSTLELGDSALYLCASSLEARPYNEQFFGPGTRLTVL.

In this sample, this clonotype turned up once. The V gene is TRBV20-1, the J gene TRBJ2-1, with D possibly TRBD1 on 5 matching bases. The CDR3 is made up of 16 amino acids. V lost 2 bases to trimming and J lost 5 bases, with 19 bases between them. Germline CDR1 reads DFQATT; CDR2 reads SNEGSKA (reference sequence). This chain's CDR3 is CSARLIRAIPNNEQFF. For the CDR3, the DNA is TGCAGTGCTAGATTAATCAGGGCAATCCCCAACAATGAGCAGTTCTTC.

This clonotype was counted only a few times. The chain recombines TRBV9 with TRBJ2-3; no reliable D call. The germline V gene has CDR1 SGDLS and CDR2 YYNGEE. The CDR3 totals 14 residues. V lost 0 bases to trimming and J lost 0 bases, with 5 bases between them. CDR3 bases: TGTGCCAGCAGCGTAGGTTTCAGCACAGATACGCAGTATTTT. Its protein product is CASSVGFSTDTQYF.

The CDR3 nucleotides read TGCAGTGCTCAAACATGGGGGCAAGAGACCCAGTACTTC. Translating gives CSAQTWGQETQYF. V usage is TRBV20-1 and J usage is TRBJ2-5; D is tentatively TRBD1 or TRBD2 (5 bases each). Germline V gene lookup returns CDR1 DFQATT and CDR2 SNEGSKA (reference sequence). V lost 5 bases and J 2 bases, leaving 12 bases between the germline ends. The CDR3 has 13 residues.

The chain employs TRBV3-1 and TRBJ2-1, with 10 bases matching TRBD2. Germline assignment: CDR1 LGHDT and CDR2 YNNKEL (reference sequence). CDR3 length equals 17 residues. Losses at the gene ends were 0 bases for V and 8 bases for J; bases not matched to a gene: 10. In nucleotides, the CDR3 is TGTGCCAGCAGCCAAGATCCGAGTAGGCTAGCGGGGGATGAGCAGTTCTTC. It specifies CASSQDPSRLAGDEQFF.

This clonotype was seen once. The chain carries TRBV5-1 and TRBJ2-1; 7 bases agree with TRBD2. Germline loops: CDR1 SGHRS, CDR2 YFSETQ. This CDR3 is 14 amino acids long. After removal of 3 bases from V and 10 bases from J, the junction contained 10 bases not matched to a gene. The CDR3 DNA sequence: TGCGCCAGCAGCTCCGGGACTAACTCCTACGAGCAGTTCTTC. This sequence encodes CASSSGTNSYEQFF.

The chain carries TRBV3-1 and TRBJ2-1; 13 nucleotides agree with TRBD2. The V gene end was trimmed by 4 bases and the J gene end by 0 bases; junction bases not matched to a gene: 12. The CDR3 contains 20 residues. Germline CDR1 reads LGHDT; CDR2 reads YNNKEL (reference sequence). DNA for the CDR3: TGTGCCAGCAGCCTACTCCCGGGACTAGCGGGGCCCAGCTCCTACAATGAGCAGTTCTTC. Its protein product is CASSLLPGLAGPSSYNEQFF.

This clonotype appeared many times. The J gene is TRBJ2-1, the V gene TRBV29-1; TRBD2 aligns across 9 bases. Germline V lookup: CDR1 SQVTM, CDR2 ANQGSEA. The CDR3 loop spans 15 amino acids. The ends lost 7 bases at V and 0 bases at J; junction bases unmatched: 7. The CDR3 sequence: CSARPSGNSYNEQFF. In DNA form, the CDR3 reads TGCAGCGCCCGTCCTAGCGGGAACTCCTACAATGAGCAGTTCTTC.

CDR3 in amino acids: CSGERVMNEKLFF. The CDR3 bases are TGCAGTGGGGAGCGGGTTATGAATGAAAAACTGTTTTTT. The V gene is TRBV20-1, the J gene TRBJ1-4; D remains unclear. The CDR3 length is 13 residues. Trimming removed 7 bases from V and 5 bases from J, with 14 bases in between. In germline, CDR1 is DFQATT, CDR2 SNEGSKA (reference sequence).

This clonotype was recorded a few times. The V gene is TRBV20-1, the J gene TRBJ1-1; D is perhaps TRBD1 (6 bases). In germline, CDR1 is DFQATT, CDR2 SNEGSKA (reference sequence). With 6 bases removed from V and 7 bases from J, the gap between germline ends came to 18 bases. CDR3 length: 13 residues. The CDR3 DNA sequence: TGCAGTGCGCATGACAGGACCTTTGTTGAAGCTTTCTTT. Protein sequence: CSAHDRTFVEAFF.

Regarding this clonotype: Relative to the germline gene, one junction end is altered; a read error may explain this. V gene TRBV27 combines with J gene TRBJ2-7; 8 nucleotides align to TRBD2. Germline V gene data show CDR1 as MNHEY and CDR2 as SMNVEV (reference sequence). The CDR3 spans 17 residues. This chain's CDR3 is CASGLSVREVEYNEQYF. The CDR3 DNA reads as TGTGCCAGCGGTTTATCGGTGCGGGAGGTGGAGTACAATGAGCAGTACTTC.

This clonotype was detected a few times. The chain is built from TRBV12-3 or TRBV12-4 and TRBJ2-3; 7 bases line up with TRBD2. With 0 bases clipped from V and 4 bases from J, the junction kept 7 bases outside the gene matches. This CDR3 has 16 residues. CDR3 sequence (DNA): TGTGCCAGCAGTTTAGCGGGAGGGAGAGGGGCAGATACGCAGTATTTT. Translation gives CASSLAGGRGADTQYF.

J is TRBJ2-3 and V is TRBV20-1, with D possibly TRBD2 on 6 matching bases. Germline assignment: CDR1 DFQATT and CDR2 SNEGSKA (reference sequence). CDR3 size: 15 residues. The V end lost 0 bases, the J end lost 5 bases, and 15 bases lay between the germline ends. As DNA, the CDR3 is TGCAGTGCTAGAGATTGGGGCAGGAGGGTAGATACGCAGTATTTT. It yields the protein CSARDWGRRVDTQYF.

The genes are TRBV7-9 and TRBJ2-7; TRBD1 matches 7 bases. Germline V CDR1 and CDR2: SEHNR, FQNEAQ (reference sequence). The CDR3 loop spans 11 amino acids. J lost 1 base, V lost 9 bases, and 0 bases had no gene match. Here the CDR3 reads CARTGSYEQYF. The CDR3 region has the DNA TGTGCCAGGACAGGGTCCTACGAGCAGTACTTC.

This clonotype was seen only a few times. The chain uses TRBV7-2 and TRBJ2-7; TRBD2 agrees at 10 bases. The CDR3 consists of 17 residues. After removal of 2 bases from V and 3 bases from J, the junction contained 10 bases not matched to a gene. The V gene's germline CDR1 is SGHTA and CDR2 FQGNSA. CDR3 protein: CASSLIESSGRVYEQYF. The CDR3 DNA reads as TGTGCCAGCAGCTTAATAGAGTCTAGCGGGAGAGTCTACGAGCAGTACTTC. The full variable domain, completed using reference TRBV7-2 and TRBJ2-7, is GAGVSQSPSNKVTEKGKDVELRCDPISGHTALYWYRQSLGQGLEFLIYFQGNSAPDKSGLPSDRFSAERTGGSVSTLTIQRTQQEDSAVYLCASSLIESSGRVYEQYFGPGTRLTVT.

The gene calls are TRBV20-1 and TRBJ2-6; the match to TRBD1 covers 7 bases. The V segment lost 3 bases and the J segment 0 bases; nucleotides outside the gene matches: 8. This CDR3 comprises 17 residues. CDR1 DFQATT and CDR2 SNEGSKA come from the germline V gene (reference sequence). CDR3 nucleotides: TGCAGTGCTAGGTGGGGGACAGCTCTCTCTGGGGCCAACGTCCTGACTTTC. Translation gives CSARWGTALSGANVLTF.

The chain joins TRBV5-5 to TRBJ2-5; D gene uncertain. The CDR3 spans 13 residues. The V gene lost 4 bases and the J gene lost 4 bases, with 11 bases spanning the gap. In germline, CDR1 is SGHKS, CDR2 YYEKEE (reference sequence). The CDR3 bases are TGTGCCAGCAGCCGAAGCGAAACAGAGACCCAGTACTTC. The encoded protein is CASSRSETETQYF.

The V and J genes are TRBV7-2 and TRBJ2-5; TRBD2 aligns across 11 bases. CDR3 length: 16 amino acids. V lost 0 bases, J lost 11 bases, and 11 bases stayed unmatched. Per germline, CDR1 SGHTA and CDR2 FQGNSA. CDR3 nucleotides: TGTGCCAGCAGCTTAGCGGGACTAGCGGTGTACAATGAGCAGTACTTC. This gives the protein CASSLAGLAVYNEQYF. Supplemented by reference TRBV7-2 and TRBJ2-5, the full variable domain reads GAGVSQSPSNKVTEKGKDVELRCDPISGHTALYWYRQSLGQGLEFLIYFQGNSAPDKSGLPSDRFSAERTGGSVSTLTIQRTQQEDSAVYLCASSLAGLAVYNEQYFGPGTRLLVL.

The chain has TRBV28 and TRBJ1-2; TRBD1 matches 9 bases. Germline V gives CDR1 MDHEN, CDR2 SYDVKM. The V and J ends lost 4 bases and 4 bases, in that order; junction bases with no gene match: 7. This CDR3 spans 15 amino acids. This CDR3 reads CASSSYRGLSYGYTF. The CDR3 DNA reads TGTGCCAGCAGTTCGTACAGGGGGCTCAGCTATGGCTACACCTTC.

The chain links TRBV20-1 to TRBJ2-1, with TRBD2 identical over 7 bases. J gave up 5 bases and V 1 base, and 5 bases lay outside the gene matches. Per the germline V gene, CDR1 is DFQATT and CDR2 is SNEGSKA (reference sequence). The CDR3 contains 14 residues. DNA for the CDR3: TGCAGTGCTAGAGGGTGGACTAGTAACAATGAGCAGTTCTTC. Translating gives CSARGWTSNNEQFF.

The chain is built from TRBV14 and TRBJ2-5, with D tentatively TRBD2 (7 bases). Trimming pared 3 bases from V and 2 bases from J, leaving 16 bases between. CDR1 is SGHDN and CDR2 is FVKESK in the germline V gene. CDR3 length: 16 residues. The CDR3 sequence: CASSHRGALHQETQYF. As DNA, the CDR3 is TGTGCCAGCAGCCATCGGGGGGCACTTCATCAAGAGACCCAGTACTTC.

This chain links TRBV5-1 with TRBJ1-2; a possible D gene is TRBD1 (5 bases). Trimming left V 1 base short and J 4 bases short, with 14 bases between. CDR1 is SGHRS, CDR2 YFSETQ, per germline. CDR3 length equals 15 residues. The DNA of the CDR3 is TGCGCCAGCAGCTTGCACGACAGCAAACTCTATGGCTACACCTTC. Residues: CASSLHDSKLYGYTF.

The chain recombines TRBV6-2 or TRBV6-3 with TRBJ2-1; tentative D call: TRBD2 (6 bases). CDR1 and CDR2 from the germline V gene are MNHEY and SVGEGT. The CDR3 is 14 amino acids. V lost 6 bases to trimming and J lost 0 bases, with 9 bases between them. The CDR3 DNA follows: TGTGCCAGCAGGGAGGGACTCTCCTACAATGAGCAGTTCTTC. Translation: CASREGLSYNEQFF.

The genes are TRBV7-2 and TRBJ1-5; 7 bases match TRBD1. In germline, CDR1 is SGHTA, CDR2 FQGNSA. V lost 5 bases to trimming and J lost 5 bases; unmatched junction nucleotides: 12. The CDR3 sequence is 16 residues long. The CDR3 DNA is TGTGCCAGCAGCCCGACAGGGCCTACCTTTCATCAGCCCCAGCATTTT. This encodes CASSPTGPTFHQPQHF.

V and J are TRBV21-1 and TRBJ2-6; the table's D call, TRBD1, has no DNA check behind it. TRBV21-1 is a recognized pseudogene. The CDR3 runs 15 residues. CDR3 bases: TGTGCCAGCAGCAAAGATGGGGGTGGGGCCAACGTCCTGACTTTC. It codes for CASSKDGGGANVLTF.

This clonotype was recorded only once. The chain links TRBV7-2 to TRBJ1-1; weak D call: TRBD1 (5 bases). V was trimmed by 5 bases and J by 3 bases, leaving 19 bases between them. The CDR3 totals 16 residues. Germline V gene lookup returns CDR1 SGHTA and CDR2 FQGNSA. CDR3 bases: TGTGCCAGCAGCCCGAATCGCTTCCGAGGGGACACTGAAGCTTTCTTT. Translated, it gives CASSPNRFRGDTEAFF.

As concerns this clonotype: Relative to the germline gene, one junction end is altered; a read error may explain this. Here the CDR3 reads CVSSPGLSYEQYF. In DNA form, the CDR3 reads TGTGTCAGCTCACCTGGACTATCCTACGAGCAGTACTTC. The rearrangement links TRBV18 to TRBJ2-7; D might be TRBD2 (6 bases). The CDR3 totals 13 residues. Looked up from germline, CDR1 is KGHSH and CDR2 is LQKENI.

This clonotype was detected once. The V and J genes are TRBV7-9 and TRBJ1-2; possibly TRBD1 for D (6 bases). This CDR3 is 15 amino acids long. V lost 0 bases and J lost 4, with 12 bases in between. Germline-derived CDR1 and CDR2 are SEHNR and FQNEAQ (reference sequence). The CDR3 DNA reads TGTGCCAGCAGCTTAGCCGGGACAAACCCCTATGGCTACACCTTC. It yields the protein CASSLAGTNPYGYTF.